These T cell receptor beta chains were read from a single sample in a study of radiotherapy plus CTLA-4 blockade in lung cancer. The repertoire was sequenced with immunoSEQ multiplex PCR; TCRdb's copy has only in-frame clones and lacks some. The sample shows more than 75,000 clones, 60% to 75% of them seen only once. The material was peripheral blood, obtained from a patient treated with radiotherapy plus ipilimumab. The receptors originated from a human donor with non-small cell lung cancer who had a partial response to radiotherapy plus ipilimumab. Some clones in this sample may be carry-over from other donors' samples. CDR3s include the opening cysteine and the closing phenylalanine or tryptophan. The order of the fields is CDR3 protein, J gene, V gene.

CASSFLGGGAPPEAFF	TRBJ1-1	TRBV27
CASSIAGKLPLHF	TRBJ1-6	TRBV19
CASSLTLQETQYF	TRBJ2-5	TRBV7-2
CASSPRIPGSGSTDTQYF	TRBJ2-3	TRBV7-3
CASSASVALSSYEQYF	TRBJ2-7	TRBV7-2
CATSRDFGQFERIHF	TRBJ1-6	TRBV15
CASSLTGLADEQYF	TRBJ2-7	TRBV11-3
CASSYDSGRGDEQYF	TRBJ2-7	TRBV6-5
CASSSSGGPDTQYF	TRBJ2-3	TRBV7-9
CASSTGQVHEQFF	TRBJ2-1	TRBV6-5
CASSFRVVGPTEAFF	TRBJ1-1	TRBV27
CASRAQVLYGYTF	TRBJ1-2	TRBV6-1
CASSLSTRSSYNSPLHF	TRBJ1-6	TRBV5-4